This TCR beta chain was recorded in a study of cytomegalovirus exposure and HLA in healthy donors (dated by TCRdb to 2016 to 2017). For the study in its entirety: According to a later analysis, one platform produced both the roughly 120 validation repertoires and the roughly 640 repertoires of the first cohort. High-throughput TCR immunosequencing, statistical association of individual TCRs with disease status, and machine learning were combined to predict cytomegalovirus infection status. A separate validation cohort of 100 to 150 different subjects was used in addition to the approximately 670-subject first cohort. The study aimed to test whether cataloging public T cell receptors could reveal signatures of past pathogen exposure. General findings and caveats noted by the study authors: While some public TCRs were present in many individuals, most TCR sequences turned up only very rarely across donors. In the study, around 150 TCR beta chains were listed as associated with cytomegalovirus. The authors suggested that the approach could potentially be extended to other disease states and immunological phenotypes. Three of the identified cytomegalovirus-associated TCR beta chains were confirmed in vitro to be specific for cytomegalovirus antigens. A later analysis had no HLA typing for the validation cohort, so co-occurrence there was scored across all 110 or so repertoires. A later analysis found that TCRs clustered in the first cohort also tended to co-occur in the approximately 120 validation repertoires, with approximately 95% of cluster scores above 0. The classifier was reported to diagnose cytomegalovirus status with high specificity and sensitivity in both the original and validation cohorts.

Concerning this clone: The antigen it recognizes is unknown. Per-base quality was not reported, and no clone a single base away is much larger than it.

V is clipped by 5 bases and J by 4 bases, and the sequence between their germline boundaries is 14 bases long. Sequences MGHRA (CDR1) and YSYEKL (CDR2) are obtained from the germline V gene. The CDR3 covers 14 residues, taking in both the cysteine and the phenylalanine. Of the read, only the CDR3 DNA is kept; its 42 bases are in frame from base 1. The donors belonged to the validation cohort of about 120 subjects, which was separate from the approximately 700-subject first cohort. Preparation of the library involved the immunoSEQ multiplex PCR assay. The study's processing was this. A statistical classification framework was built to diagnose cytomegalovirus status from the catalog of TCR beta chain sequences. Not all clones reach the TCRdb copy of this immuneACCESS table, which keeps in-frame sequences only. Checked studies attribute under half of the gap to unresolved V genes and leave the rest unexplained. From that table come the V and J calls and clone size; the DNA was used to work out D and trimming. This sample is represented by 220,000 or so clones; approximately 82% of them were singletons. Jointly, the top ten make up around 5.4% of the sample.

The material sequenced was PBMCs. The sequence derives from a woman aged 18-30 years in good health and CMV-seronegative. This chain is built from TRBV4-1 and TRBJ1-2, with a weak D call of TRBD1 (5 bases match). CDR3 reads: CASSETGTAYGYTF. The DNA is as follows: TGCGCCAGCAGCGAAACCGGGACGGCCTATGGCTACACCTTC.